These 30 T cell receptor beta chains share one sample of origin, sequenced in a study of blood T cells in healthy people across ages. Alongside a J-beta primer mix, a sample-barcoded 5' primer served in a second PCR lasting roughly 7 to 11 cycles. TCRdb reprocessed the 5' RACE reads with MiXCR, giving one entry per CDR3 protein. The sample shows hundreds of thousands of distinct CDR3 sequences, about 26% of them seen only once. The same specimen was also included in a second study, on T cells of mothers and their children.

Sample: blood. The source of these receptors is a boy aged 5 to 17 in good health.

The V gene is TRBV12-3 or TRBV12-4, the J gene TRBJ2-5; 13 bases match TRBD2. The ends lost 4 bases at V and 7 bases at J; junction bases unmatched: 12. The CDR3 sequence is 17 residues long. The CDR3 sequence is CASSSLTSGGSLPTQYF. The DNA for the CDR3 is TGTGCCAGCAGTTCCTTGACTAGCGGGGGGTCACTACCGACCCAGTACTTC.

The V call is TRBV5-1, the J call TRBJ1-2; TRBD1 might be the D (5 bases). The CDR3 runs to 15 residues. V was trimmed by 0 bases and J by 7 bases, leaving 16 bases between them. Germline CDR1 reads SGHRS; CDR2 reads YFSETQ. The CDR3 reads CASSLEAASQGGYTF. In DNA form, the CDR3 reads TGCGCCAGCAGCTTGGAGGCAGCCAGTCAGGGTGGCTACACCTTC.

This clonotype was counted only a few times. V and J are TRBV20-1 and TRBJ2-7; D is tentatively TRBD1 or TRBD2 (5 bases each). Germline V lookup: CDR1 DFQATT, CDR2 SNEGSKA (reference sequence). The germline V and J ends were trimmed by 0 bases and 5 bases, with 11 bases remaining between them. CDR3 size: 13 residues. In DNA, the CDR3 is TGCAGTGCTAGAGAAGGGACGTATGACGAGCAGTACTTC. It is translated as CSAREGTYDEQYF.

The V gene is TRBV29-1, the J gene TRBJ2-3; D is perhaps TRBD1 (6 bases). Germline V gene lookup returns CDR1 SQVTM and CDR2 ANQGSEA. Trimming took off 7 bases at V and 0 bases at J, with 11 bases between the two ends. There are 13 residues in the CDR3. The CDR3 spells CSATGQSTDTQYF. For the CDR3, the DNA is TGCAGCGCCACCGGACAGAGCACAGATACGCAGTATTTT.

The rearrangement uses TRBV20-1 and TRBJ1-1; 7 bases match TRBD1. The CDR3 has 13 residues. CDR1 and CDR2 (germline): DFQATT, SNEGSKA (reference sequence). V was clipped by 0 bases and J by 10 bases; unmatched bases: 8. The DNA of the CDR3 is TGCAGTGCTAGAGATCCAGGGGGTGGGAGAGCTTTCTTT. This translates into CSARDPGGGRAFF.

The genes are TRBV6-5 and TRBJ2-1; D is unresolved. Looked up from germline, CDR1 is MNHEY and CDR2 is SVGAGI. CDR3 length: 15 residues. The V gene lost 0 bases and the J gene lost 6 bases, with 12 bases spanning the gap. Written as DNA, the CDR3 is TGTGCCAGCAGTTACTCGAGTAGCTTGGGCAATGAGCAGTTCTTC. Translation gives CASSYSSSLGNEQFF.

This clonotype was counted a few times. The CDR3 DNA reads TGTGCCAGCAGCGTAGAGGTCAACTGGGAGACCCAGTACTTC. Its translation is CASSVEVNWETQYF. The rearrangement joins TRBV9 to TRBJ2-5; unclear D gene. The V end lost 0 bases, the J end lost 5 bases, and 11 bases lay between the germline ends. The CDR3 covers 14 residues. Germline V gene lookup returns CDR1 SGDLS and CDR2 YYNGEE.

The V call is TRBV6-5, the J call TRBJ1-3, with D possibly being TRBD1 (6 bases). Per the germline V gene, CDR1 is MNHEY and CDR2 is SVGAGI. Trimming shortened V by 0 bases and J by 8 bases, and 11 bases separated the two germline ends. CDR3 size: 14 residues. The CDR3 here is CASSYSRGRDTIYF. The CDR3 DNA reads TGTGCCAGCAGTTACTCGCGGGGGCGTGACACCATATATTTT.

The genes are TRBV12-3 or TRBV12-4 and TRBJ2-5, with D possibly matching TRBD1 (5 bases). The end of the DNA aligns better with TRBJ2-7, so the J call may be wrong. The length of the CDR3 is 13 residues. The CDR3 is CASSFYQGSEQYF. The CDR3 nucleotides read TGTGCCAGCAGTTTTTATCAGGGATCCGAGCAGTACTTC.

The V gene is TRBV29-1, the J gene TRBJ1-1; D call uncertain. The CDR3 extends over 11 amino acids. In germline, CDR1 is SQVTM, CDR2 ANQGSEA. Trimming removed 7 bases at V and 4 bases at J, with 10 bases between. CDR3 sequence (DNA): TGCAGCGCCCAATTAGGCACTGAAGCTTTCTTT. Its translation: CSAQLGTEAFF.

This clonotype was counted a few times. The rearrangement joins TRBV6-1 to TRBJ2-6; 8 bases match TRBD1. V shed 2 bases, J shed 2 bases, and the junction held 8 bases outside the gene matches. CDR1 and CDR2 from the germline V gene are MNHNS and SASEGT. There are 18 residues in the CDR3. The DNA of the CDR3 is TGTGCCAGCAGTGAAAGTGGACAGGGTTCGACTGGGGCCAACGTCCTGACTTTC. It specifies CASSESGQGSTGANVLTF.

This clonotype was observed a handful of times. J is TRBJ1-2 and V is TRBV7-9; weak D call: TRBD1 (5 bases). The germline CDR1 and CDR2 sequences are SEHNR and FQNEAQ (reference sequence). V lost 3 bases, J lost 5 bases, and 16 bases lay in between. The CDR3 spans 15 residues. The CDR3 protein is CASSLGPSRWYGYTF. In DNA form, the CDR3 reads TGTGCCAGCAGCTTGGGACCCTCAAGGTGGTATGGCTACACCTTC.

This clonotype was seen only a few times. This chain joins TRBV6-2 or TRBV6-3 and TRBJ2-3; D remains unclear. V lost 2 bases and J 2 bases, leaving 8 bases between the germline ends. The CDR3 length is 14 residues. Looked up from germline, CDR1 is MNHEY and CDR2 is SVGEGT. CDR3 protein: CASSYIGDTDTQYF. CDR3 bases: TGTGCCAGCAGTTACATTGGGGACACAGATACGCAGTATTTT.

This clonotype was detected only a few times. The V and J genes are TRBV10-3 and TRBJ2-3, with 7 bases matching TRBD1. This CDR3 is 15 amino acids long. Germline lookup yields CDR1 ENHRY and CDR2 SYGVKD. V trimming: 4 bases; J trimming: 0 bases; junction bases outside the gene matches: 4. The CDR3 DNA sequence: TGTGCCATCAGTGCACAGGGGAGTAGCACAGATACGCAGTATTTT. Protein: CAISAQGSSTDTQYF.

This clonotype has at least ten counts. V is TRBV7-6 and J is TRBJ2-7, with TRBD1 matching over 10 bases. The junction had 10 bases not matched to a gene; V was cut back by 4 bases and J by 7 bases. Germline CDR1 reads SGHVS; CDR2 reads FNYEAQ. The CDR3 loop spans 15 amino acids. The CDR3 DNA is TGTGCCAGCAGCTCCCGGGACAGGGGAAGGGGGGAGCAGTACTTC. It translates to CASSSRDRGRGEQYF.

The chain joins TRBV27 to TRBJ1-4; TRBD1 matches at 8 bases. The germline CDR1 and CDR2 sequences are MNHEY and SMNVEV (reference sequence). This CDR3 is built from 15 residues. V shed 6 bases, J shed 4 bases, and the junction held 7 bases outside the gene matches. CDR3 in amino acids: CASSKRTGFNEKLFF. In DNA form, the CDR3 reads TGTGCCAGCAGCAAACGGACAGGGTTTAATGAAAAACTGTTTTTT.

This chain links TRBV29-1 with TRBJ2-2; 7 bases map to TRBD2. Losses at the gene ends were 4 bases for V and 2 bases for J; bases not matched to a gene: 10. CDR1 and CDR2 from the germline V gene are SQVTM and ANQGSEA. This CDR3 contains 16 residues. Here the CDR3 reads CSVVGGRGPNTGELFF. DNA of the CDR3: TGCAGCGTTGTCGGTGGGAGGGGACCTAACACCGGGGAGCTGTTTTTT.

This clonotype was detected a few times. The rearrangement uses TRBV4-2 and TRBJ1-4; unclear D gene. Germline V gene data show CDR1 as LGHNA and CDR2 as YNFKEQ. Trimming left V 3 bases short and J 0 bases short, with 14 bases between. CDR3 length: 17 residues. The chain's CDR3 is CASSHSVRDSTNEKLFF. In nucleotides, the CDR3 is TGTGCCAGCAGCCATTCGGTTCGCGATTCAACTAATGAAAAACTGTTTTTT.

The V gene is TRBV29-1, the J gene TRBJ2-7, with a possible D match to TRBD1 (7 bases). Trimming stripped 3 bases from V and 5 bases from J, with 14 bases between. The CDR3 spans 13 residues. CDR1 and CDR2 from the germline V gene are SQVTM and ANQGSEA. CDR3 amino acids: CSVEAGGSHEQYF. CDR3 coding DNA: TGCAGCGTTGAGGCAGGGGGGTCCCACGAGCAGTACTTC.

This clonotype has only a few counts. This chain joins TRBV6-6 and TRBJ2-7; 7 bases are shared with TRBD1. Per germline, CDR1 MNHNY and CDR2 SVGAGI (reference sequence). V lost 2 bases to trimming and J lost 5 bases; unmatched junction nucleotides: 6. This CDR3 contains 14 residues. CDR3 residues: CASSYVQGIDEQYF. The DNA of the CDR3 is TGTGCCAGCAGTTACGTACAGGGGATCGACGAGCAGTACTTC.

This clonotype was seen more than once but under ten times. J is TRBJ1-6 and V is TRBV12-3 or TRBV12-4; D is ambiguous. The CDR3 spans 13 residues. The V end lost 6 bases, the J end lost 6 bases, and 9 bases lay between the germline ends. The CDR3: CASRAPANSPLHF. In nucleotides, the CDR3 is TGTGCCAGCAGGGCGCCGGCTAATTCACCCCTCCACTTT.

This clonotype was detected only a few times. This chain connects TRBV3-1 to TRBJ2-2; 7 nucleotides agree with TRBD1. The CDR3 runs 21 residues. Germline CDR1 and CDR2: LGHDT and YNNKEL (reference sequence). The V and J ends lost 3 bases and 1 base, in that order; junction bases with no gene match: 20. Here the CDR3 DNA reads TGTGCCAGCAGCCAGTTTGCCCCCAGGACAGGCACGCCACAGAACACCGGGGAGCTGTTTTTT. Its translation: CASSQFAPRTGTPQNTGELFF.

This chain joins TRBV2 and TRBJ2-7, with D tentatively TRBD2 (7 bases). Matching the DNA end better, TRBJ2-5 makes the J call doubtful. The length of the CDR3 is 13 residues. The germline V gene has CDR1 SNHLY and CDR2 FYNNEI. The DNA of the CDR3 is TGTGCCAGCATTCGGGGGGCGAAGGAGACCCAGTACTTC. Translation gives CASIRGAKETQYF.

Comment on this clonotype: An end of the junction does not agree with germline; a read error may underlie this. This chain connects TRBV29-1 to TRBJ1-1; no definite D call. This CDR3 spans 14 amino acids. Germline V gene sequence: CDR1 SQVTM, CDR2 ANQGSEA. The DNA of the CDR3 is TGCAGCGTCATTCTTGACTCGGTGAACACTGAAGCTTCCTTT. This codes for CSVILDSVNTEASF.

A few counts support this clonotype. The rearrangement uses TRBV10-3 and TRBJ1-2; D gene unclear. This CDR3 has 13 residues. The V gene lost 3 bases and the J gene lost 4 bases, with 9 bases spanning the gap. The germline gives CDR1 ENHRY, CDR2 SYGVKD. The CDR3 reads CAISDRALYGYTF. DNA for the CDR3: TGTGCCATCAGTGATCGGGCCCTCTATGGCTACACCTTC.

The V call is TRBV7-3, the J call TRBJ2-5, with D possibly TRBD2 on 5 matching bases. With 2 bases removed from V and 3 bases from J, the gap between germline ends came to 16 bases. The CDR3 length is 16 residues. CDR1 SGHTA and CDR2 FQGTGA come from the germline V gene. DNA of the CDR3: TGTGCCAGCAGCTTACGGGCTAGCCCGGTGGAAGAGACCCAGTACTTC. This encodes CASSLRASPVEETQYF.

This sequence joins TRBV10-2 and TRBJ1-2, with unresolved D. V lost 4 bases, J lost 0 bases, and 9 bases lay in between. The CDR3 consists of 14 residues. Per the germline V gene, CDR1 is WSHSY and CDR2 is SAAADI. The CDR3 DNA sequence: TGCGCCAGCAGTGTTGGCCCTTCTAACTATGGCTACACCTTC. Translation: CASSVGPSNYGYTF.

This chain uses TRBV29-1 with TRBJ2-5; unclear D gene. Germline V gene data show CDR1 as SQVTM and CDR2 as ANQGSEA. Trimming stripped 6 bases from V and 5 bases from J, with 13 bases between. The CDR3 length is 12 residues. The DNA for the CDR3 is TGCAGCGTCCAAAGCGTCTCGGAGACCCAGTACTTC. Protein: CSVQSVSETQYF.

The rearrangement uses TRBV5-1 and TRBJ2-3; the D gene is possibly TRBD1 (6 bases). In germline, CDR1 is SGHRS, CDR2 YFSETQ. Trimming shortened V by 7 bases and J by 2 bases, and 14 bases separated the two germline ends. The CDR3 loop spans 14 amino acids. The CDR3: CASGPGQTTDTQYF. In DNA form, the CDR3 reads TGCGCCAGCGGGCCAGGACAGACCACAGATACGCAGTATTTT.

Only a few counts were recorded for this clonotype. The CDR3 here is CATCGLEKDIQYF. In DNA, the CDR3 is TGTGCCACCTGCGGCCTCGAAAAGGACATTCAGTACTTC. The chain uses TRBV6-6 and TRBJ2-4; D gene uncertain. Germline V gene data show CDR1 as MNHNY and CDR2 as SVGAGI (reference sequence). Trimming shortened V by 10 bases and J by 8 bases, and 18 bases separated the two germline ends. CDR3 length: 13 residues.